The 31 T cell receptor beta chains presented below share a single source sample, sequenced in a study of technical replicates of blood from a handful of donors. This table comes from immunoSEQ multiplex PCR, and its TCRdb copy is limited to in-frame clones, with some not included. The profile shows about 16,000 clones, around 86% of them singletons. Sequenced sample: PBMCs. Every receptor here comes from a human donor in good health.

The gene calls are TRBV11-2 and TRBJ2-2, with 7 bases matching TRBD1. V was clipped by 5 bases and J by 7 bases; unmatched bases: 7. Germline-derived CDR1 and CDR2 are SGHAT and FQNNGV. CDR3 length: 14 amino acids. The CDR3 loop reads CASSPRTGRGELFF. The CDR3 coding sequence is TGTGCCAGCAGCCCGCGGACAGGACGCGGGGAGCTGTTTTTT. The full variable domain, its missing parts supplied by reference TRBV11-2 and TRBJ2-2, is EAGVAQSPRYKIIEKRQSVAFWCNPISGHATLYWYQQILGQGPKLLIQFQNNGVVDDSQLPKDRFSAERLKGVDSTLKIQPAKLEDSAVYLCASSPRTGRGELFFGEGSRLTVL.

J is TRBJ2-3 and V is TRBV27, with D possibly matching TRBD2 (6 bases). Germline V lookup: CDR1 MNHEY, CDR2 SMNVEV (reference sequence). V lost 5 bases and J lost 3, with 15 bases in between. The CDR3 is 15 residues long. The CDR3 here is CASSPRERGTDTQYF. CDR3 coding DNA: TGTGCCAGCAGTCCCCGGGAGCGAGGAACAGATACGCAGTATTTT.

The CDR3 region has the DNA TGTGCCAGCAGTGAAGCGAGGGGGGGGGTGGAAAAACTGTTTTTT. Protein: CASSEARGGVEKLFF. The chain employs TRBV6-1 and TRBJ1-4; D may be TRBD1 (6 bases). The CDR3 is made up of 15 amino acids. The V gene's germline CDR1 is MNHNS and CDR2 SASEGT. V lost 0 bases, J lost 8 bases, and 13 bases lay in between.

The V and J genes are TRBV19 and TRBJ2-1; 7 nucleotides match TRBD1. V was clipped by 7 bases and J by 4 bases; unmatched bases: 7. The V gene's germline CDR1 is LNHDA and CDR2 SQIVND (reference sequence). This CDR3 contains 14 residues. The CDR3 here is CASKPGQWYNEQFF. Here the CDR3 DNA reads TGTGCCAGTAAGCCGGGACAGTGGTACAATGAGCAGTTCTTC.

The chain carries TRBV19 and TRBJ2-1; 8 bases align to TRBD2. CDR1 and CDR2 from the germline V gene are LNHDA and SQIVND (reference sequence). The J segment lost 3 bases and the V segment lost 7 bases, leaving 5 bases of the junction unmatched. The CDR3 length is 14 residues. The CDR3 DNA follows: TGTGCCAGTAAAGTAGCGGGAATCTACAATGAGCAGTTCTTC. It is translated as CASKVAGIYNEQFF.

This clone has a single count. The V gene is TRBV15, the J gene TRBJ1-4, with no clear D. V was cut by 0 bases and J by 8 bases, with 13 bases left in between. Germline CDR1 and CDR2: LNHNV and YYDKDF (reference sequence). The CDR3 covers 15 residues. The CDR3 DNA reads TGTGCCACCAGCAGAGATCGGACGGAGGAGGAAAAACTGTTTTTT. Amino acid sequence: CATSRDRTEEEKLFF.

In nucleotides, the CDR3 is TGCGCCAGCAGCACCGACAGCAATGAGCAGTTCTTC. This translates into CASSTDSNEQFF. The rearrangement joins TRBV5-1 to TRBJ2-1; weak D call: TRBD1 (5 bases). Germline V CDR1 and CDR2: SGHRS, YFSETQ. The CDR3 totals 12 residues. V was shortened by 4 bases and J by 6 bases, with 8 bases between the two germline ends.

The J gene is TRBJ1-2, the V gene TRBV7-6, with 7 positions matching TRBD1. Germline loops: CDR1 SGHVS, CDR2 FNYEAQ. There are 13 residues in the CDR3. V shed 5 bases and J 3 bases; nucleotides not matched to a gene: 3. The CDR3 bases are TGTGCCAGCAGCCCCGGGACAGACTATGGCTACACCTTC. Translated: CASSPGTDYGYTF.

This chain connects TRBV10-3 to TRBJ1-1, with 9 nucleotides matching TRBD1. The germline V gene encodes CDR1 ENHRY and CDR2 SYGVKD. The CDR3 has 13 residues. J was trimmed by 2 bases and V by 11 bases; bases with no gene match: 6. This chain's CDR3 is CACRTGDNTEAFF. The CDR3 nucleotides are TGTGCCTGCAGGACAGGGGACAACACTGAAGCTTTCTTT.

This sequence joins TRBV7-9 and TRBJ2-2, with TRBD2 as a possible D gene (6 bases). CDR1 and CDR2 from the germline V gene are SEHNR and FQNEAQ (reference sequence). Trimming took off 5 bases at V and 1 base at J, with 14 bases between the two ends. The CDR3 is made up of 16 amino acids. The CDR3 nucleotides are TGTGCCAGCAGCCGACGCGCGGGGCTGAACACCGGGGAGCTGTTTTTT. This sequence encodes CASSRRAGLNTGELFF.

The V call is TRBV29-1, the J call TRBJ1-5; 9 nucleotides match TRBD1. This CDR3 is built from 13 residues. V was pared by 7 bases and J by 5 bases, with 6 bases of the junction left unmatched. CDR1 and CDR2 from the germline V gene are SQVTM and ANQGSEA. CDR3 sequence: CSAGQGVDQPQHF. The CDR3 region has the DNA TGCAGCGCGGGACAGGGAGTAGATCAGCCCCAGCATTTT.

CDR3 loop: CASSPRVPGGGYEQYF. The DNA of the CDR3 is TGCGCCAGCAGCCCCAGGGTGCCGGGAGGAGGCTACGAGCAGTACTTC. The chain recombines TRBV5-1 with TRBJ2-7; 7 bases align to TRBD2. The CDR3 is 16 amino acids. The J segment lost 3 bases and the V segment lost 4 bases, leaving 13 bases of the junction unmatched. Germline V gene sequence: CDR1 SGHRS, CDR2 YFSETQ.

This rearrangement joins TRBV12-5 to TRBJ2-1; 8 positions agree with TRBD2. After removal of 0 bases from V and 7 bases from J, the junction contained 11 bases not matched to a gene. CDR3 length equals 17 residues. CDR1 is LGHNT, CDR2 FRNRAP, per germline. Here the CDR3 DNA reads TGTGCTAGTGGTTTGGTACTAGCGGACCCTTTTGGGAATGAGCAGTTCTTC. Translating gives CASGLVLADPFGNEQFF.

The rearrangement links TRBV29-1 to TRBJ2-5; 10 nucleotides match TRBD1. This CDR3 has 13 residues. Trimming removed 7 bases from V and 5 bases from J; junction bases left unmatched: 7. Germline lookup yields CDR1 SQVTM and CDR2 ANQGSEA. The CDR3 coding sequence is TGCAGCGCCGACAGGGGGCGCGGGGAGACCCAGTACTTC. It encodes CSADRGRGETQYF.

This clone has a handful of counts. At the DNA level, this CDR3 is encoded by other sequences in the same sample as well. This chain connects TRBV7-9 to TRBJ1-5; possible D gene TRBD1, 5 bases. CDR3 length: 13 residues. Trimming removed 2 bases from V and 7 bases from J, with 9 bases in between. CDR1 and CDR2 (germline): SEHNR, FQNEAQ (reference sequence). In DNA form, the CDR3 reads TGTGCCAGCAGCTTAACAGGTGGCCAGCCCCAGCATTTT. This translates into CASSLTGGQPQHF.

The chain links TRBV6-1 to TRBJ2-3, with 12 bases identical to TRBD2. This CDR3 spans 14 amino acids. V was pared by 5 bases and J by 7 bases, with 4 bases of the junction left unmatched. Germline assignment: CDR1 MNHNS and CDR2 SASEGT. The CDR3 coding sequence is TGTGCCAGCAGTAGACTAGCGGGGGACAATACGCAGTATTTT. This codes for CASSRLAGDNTQYF.

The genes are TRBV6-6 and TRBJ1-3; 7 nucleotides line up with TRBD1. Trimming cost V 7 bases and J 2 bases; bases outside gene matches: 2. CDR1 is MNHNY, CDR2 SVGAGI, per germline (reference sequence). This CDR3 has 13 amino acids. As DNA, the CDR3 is TGTGCCAGCACCGACAGGGCTGGAAACACCATATATTTT. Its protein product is CASTDRAGNTIYF.

The DNA of the CDR3 is TGTGCCAGCAGCTTCCTAGGGGGAGAGACCCAGTACTTC. Encoded protein: CASSFLGGETQYF. The rearrangement links TRBV5-6 to TRBJ2-5, with D possibly matching TRBD1 (6 bases). Germline CDR1 reads SGHDT; CDR2 reads YYEEEE. The V end lost 2 bases, the J end lost 4 bases, and 9 bases lay between the germline ends. This CDR3 has 13 residues.

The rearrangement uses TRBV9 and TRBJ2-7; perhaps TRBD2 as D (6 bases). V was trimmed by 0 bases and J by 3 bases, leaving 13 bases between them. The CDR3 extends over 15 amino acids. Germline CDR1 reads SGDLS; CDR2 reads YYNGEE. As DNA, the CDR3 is TGTGCCAGCAGCGTAGATGGAGGGTCCAACTACGAGCAGTACTTC. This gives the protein CASSVDGGSNYEQYF.

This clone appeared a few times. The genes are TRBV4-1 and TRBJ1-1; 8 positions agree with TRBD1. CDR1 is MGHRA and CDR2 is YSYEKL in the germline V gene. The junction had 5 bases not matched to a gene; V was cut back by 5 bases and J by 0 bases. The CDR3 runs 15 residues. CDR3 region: CASSEGTGLNTEAFF. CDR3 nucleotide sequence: TGCGCCAGCAGCGAAGGGACAGGTTTGAACACTGAAGCTTTCTTT.

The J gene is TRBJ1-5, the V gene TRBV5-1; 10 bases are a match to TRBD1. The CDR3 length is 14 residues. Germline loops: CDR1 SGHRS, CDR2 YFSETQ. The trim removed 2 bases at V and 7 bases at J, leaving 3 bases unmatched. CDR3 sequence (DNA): TGCGCCAGCAGCTTCGGGACAGGGGAGCAGCCCCAGCATTTT. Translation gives CASSFGTGEQPQHF.

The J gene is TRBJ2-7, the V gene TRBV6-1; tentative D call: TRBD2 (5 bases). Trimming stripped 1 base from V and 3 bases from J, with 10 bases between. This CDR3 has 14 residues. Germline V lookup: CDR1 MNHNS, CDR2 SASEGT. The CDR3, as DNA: TGTGCCAGCAGTGAAGTGGCCGGGGACTACGAGCAGTACTTC. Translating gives CASSEVAGDYEQYF.

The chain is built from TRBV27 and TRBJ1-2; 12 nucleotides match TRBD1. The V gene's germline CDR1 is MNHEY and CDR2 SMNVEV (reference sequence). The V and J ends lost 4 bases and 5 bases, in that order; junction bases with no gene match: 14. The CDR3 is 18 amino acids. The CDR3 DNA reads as TGTGCCAGCAGTTCGCTGAGTGGGACAGGGGGCGCCCATTATGGCTACACCTTC. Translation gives CASSSLSGTGGAHYGYTF.

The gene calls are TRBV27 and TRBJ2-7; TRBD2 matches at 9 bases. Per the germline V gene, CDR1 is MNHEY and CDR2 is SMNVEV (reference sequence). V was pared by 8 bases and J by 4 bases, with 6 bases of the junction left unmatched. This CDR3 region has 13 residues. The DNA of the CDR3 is TGTGCCAGCCGACTAGCGGATACATACGAGCAGTACTTC. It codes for CASRLADTYEQYF.

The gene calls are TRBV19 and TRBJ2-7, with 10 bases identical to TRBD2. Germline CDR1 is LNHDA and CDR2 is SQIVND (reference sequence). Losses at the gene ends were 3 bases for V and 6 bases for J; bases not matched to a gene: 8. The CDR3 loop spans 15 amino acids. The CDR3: CASSILSGRDVEQYF. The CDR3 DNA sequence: TGTGCCAGTAGTATCCTAAGCGGGAGGGATGTCGAGCAGTACTTC.

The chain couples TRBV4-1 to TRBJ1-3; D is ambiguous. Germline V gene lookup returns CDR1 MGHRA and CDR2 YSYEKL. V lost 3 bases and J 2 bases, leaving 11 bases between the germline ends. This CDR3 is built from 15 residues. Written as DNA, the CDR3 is TGCGCCAGCAGCCATCCCGCGTCCCCTGGAAACACCATATATTTT. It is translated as CASSHPASPGNTIYF.

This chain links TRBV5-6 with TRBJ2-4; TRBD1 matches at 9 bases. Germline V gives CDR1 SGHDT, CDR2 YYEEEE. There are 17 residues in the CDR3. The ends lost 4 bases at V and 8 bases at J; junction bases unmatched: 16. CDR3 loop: CASSGTGTGSYADIQYF. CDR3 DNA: TGTGCCAGCAGCGGGACGGGGACAGGGTCTTACGCGGACATTCAGTACTTC.

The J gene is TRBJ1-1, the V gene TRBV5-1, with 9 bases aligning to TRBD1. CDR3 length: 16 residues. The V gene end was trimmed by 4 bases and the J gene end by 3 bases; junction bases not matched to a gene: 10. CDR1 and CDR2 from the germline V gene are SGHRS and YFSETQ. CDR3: CASSTDRGSFDTEAFF. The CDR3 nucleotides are TGCGCCAGCAGCACGGACAGGGGTAGCTTTGACACTGAAGCTTTCTTT.

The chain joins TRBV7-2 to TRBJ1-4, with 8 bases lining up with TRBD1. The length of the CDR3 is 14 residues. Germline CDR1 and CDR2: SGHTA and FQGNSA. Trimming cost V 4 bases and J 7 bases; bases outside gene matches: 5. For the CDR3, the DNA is TGTGCCAGCAGCTCGGCAGGGGGCTTTGAAAAACTGTTTTTT. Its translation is CASSSAGGFEKLFF.

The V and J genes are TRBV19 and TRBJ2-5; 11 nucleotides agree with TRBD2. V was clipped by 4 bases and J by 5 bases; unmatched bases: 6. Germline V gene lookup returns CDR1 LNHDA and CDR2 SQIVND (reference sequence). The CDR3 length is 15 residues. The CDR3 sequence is CASSKLAGGGETQYF. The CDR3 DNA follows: TGTGCCAGTAGTAAGCTAGCGGGAGGCGGGGAGACCCAGTACTTC.

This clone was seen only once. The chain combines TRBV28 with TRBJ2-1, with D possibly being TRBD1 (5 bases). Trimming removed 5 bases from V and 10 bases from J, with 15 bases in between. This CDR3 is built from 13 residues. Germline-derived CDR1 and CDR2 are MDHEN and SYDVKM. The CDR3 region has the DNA TGTGCCAGCAGTAGGACCGACAGTGGGGAGCAGTTCTTC. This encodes CASSRTDSGEQFF.